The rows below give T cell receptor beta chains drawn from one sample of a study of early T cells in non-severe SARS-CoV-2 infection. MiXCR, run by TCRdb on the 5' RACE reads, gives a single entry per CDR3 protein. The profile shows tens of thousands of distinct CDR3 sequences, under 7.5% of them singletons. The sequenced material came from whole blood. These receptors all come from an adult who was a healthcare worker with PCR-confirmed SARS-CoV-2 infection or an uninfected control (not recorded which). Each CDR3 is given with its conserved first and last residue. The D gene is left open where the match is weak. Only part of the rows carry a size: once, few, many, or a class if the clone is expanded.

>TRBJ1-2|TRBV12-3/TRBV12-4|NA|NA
CASSFRVANYGYTF
TGTGCCAGCAGTTTTAGGGTGGCTAACTATGGCTACACCTTC
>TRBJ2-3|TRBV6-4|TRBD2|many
CASSSTGGSTDTQYF
TGTGCCAGCAGTAGTACCGGGGGGAGCACAGATACGCAGTATTTT
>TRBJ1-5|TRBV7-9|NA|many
CASSSTDTGEPQHF
TGTGCCAGCAGCTCCACAGACACCGGGGAGCCCCAGCATTTT
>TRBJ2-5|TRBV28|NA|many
CASSPALGTQYF
TGTGCCAGCAGTCCCGCACTGGGGACCCAGTACTTC
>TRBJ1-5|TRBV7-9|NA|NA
CASSLAGRNQPQHF
TGTGCCAGCAGCTTAGCAGGGCGCAATCAGCCCCAGCATTTT
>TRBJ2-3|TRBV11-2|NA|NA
CASSRAGPDTQYF
TGTGCCAGCAGCCGGGCCGGGCCAGATACGCAGTATTTT
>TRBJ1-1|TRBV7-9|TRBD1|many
CASNLGDRVNTEAFF
TGTGCCAGCAACTTGGGGGACAGGGTTAACACTGAAGCTTTCTTT
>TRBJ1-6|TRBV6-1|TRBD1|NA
CASRLTTGSNSPLHF
TGTGCCAGCAGGCTCACGACAGGGAGTAATTCACCCCTCCACTTT
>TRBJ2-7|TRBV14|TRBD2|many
CASSQVGLAESYEQYF
TGTGCCAGCAGCCAAGTCGGACTAGCGGAGTCCTACGAGCAGTACTTC
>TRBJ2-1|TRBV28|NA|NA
CASSLGGRSYNEQFF
TGTGCCAGCAGTTTGGGCGGTAGGTCCTACAATGAGCAGTTCTTC
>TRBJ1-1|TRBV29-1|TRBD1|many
CSVDNGAGGVNTEAFF
TGCAGCGTTGATAATGGGGCAGGGGGTGTGAACACTGAAGCTTTCTTT
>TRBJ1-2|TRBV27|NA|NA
CASSLQGNYGYTF
TGTGCCAGCAGTTTACAGGGAAACTATGGCTACACCTTC
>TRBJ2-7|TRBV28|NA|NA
CASRPNGQPSYEQYF
TGTGCCAGCAGGCCTAATGGACAGCCTTCCTACGAGCAGTACTTC
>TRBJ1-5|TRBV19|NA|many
CASSRAAQPQHF
TGTGCCAGTAGTCGTGCCGCTCAGCCCCAGCATTTT
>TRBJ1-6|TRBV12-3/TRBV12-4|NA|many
CASSLVHNSPLHF
TGTGCCAGCAGCCTCGTTCATAATTCACCCCTCCACTTT
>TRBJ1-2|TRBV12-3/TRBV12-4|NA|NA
CASSHRERSGGYTF
TGTGCCAGCAGCCACCGTGAAAGAAGTGGCGGCTACACCTTC
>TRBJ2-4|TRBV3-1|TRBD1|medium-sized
CASSLQTGTGSNIQYF
TGTGCCAGCAGCCTTCAGACCGGGACAGGGAGTAACATTCAGTACTTC
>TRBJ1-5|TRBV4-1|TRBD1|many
CASSDHRGGNQPQHF
TGCGCCAGCAGCGATCACAGGGGAGGCAATCAGCCCCAGCATTTT
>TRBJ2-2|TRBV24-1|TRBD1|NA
CATRGTGLNTGELFF
TGTGCCACCAGGGGGACAGGCTTGAACACCGGGGAGCTGTTTTTT
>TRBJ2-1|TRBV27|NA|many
CASSLSDYNEQFF
TGTGCCAGCAGTTTGTCGGATTACAATGAGCAGTTCTTC
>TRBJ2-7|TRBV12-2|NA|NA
CASRLGAGIGDYEQYF
TGTGCAAGTCGCTTAGGGGCCGGCATAGGGGACTACGAGCAGTACTTC
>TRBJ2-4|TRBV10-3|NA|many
CAISEGDTWNIQYF
TGTGCCATCAGTGAGGGGGACACTTGGAACATTCAGTACTTC
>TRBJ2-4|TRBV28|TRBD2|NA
CASSLSGGLAKNIQYF
TGTGCCAGCAGTTTATCGGGGGGGTTAGCCAAAAACATTCAGTACTTC
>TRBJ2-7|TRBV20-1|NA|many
CSASRGYYEQYF
TGCAGTGCTTCGCGGGGCTACTACGAGCAGTACTTC
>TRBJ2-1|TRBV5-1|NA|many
CASSPGREDNEQFF
TGCGCCAGCAGCCCAGGTCGGGAAGACAATGAGCAGTTCTTC
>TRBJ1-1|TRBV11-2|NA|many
CASSPGNTEAFF
TGTGCCAGCAGCCCAGGGAACACTGAAGCTTTCTTT
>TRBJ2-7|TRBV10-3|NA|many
CAISQQVTYEQYF
TGTGCCATCAGCCAACAGGTGACCTACGAGCAGTACTTC
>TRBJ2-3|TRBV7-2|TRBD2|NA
CASSPWTSTLNTQYF
TGTGCCAGCAGCCCGTGGACTAGCACCTTAAATACGCAGTATTTT
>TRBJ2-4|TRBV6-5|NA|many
CASSLRDAKDIQYF
TGTGCCAGCAGTCTGAGGGACGCCAAGGACATTCAGTACTTC
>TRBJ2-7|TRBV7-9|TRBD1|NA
CASSSLDRKNYEQYF
TGTGCCAGCAGCTCCTTGGACAGGAAGAACTACGAGCAGTACTTC
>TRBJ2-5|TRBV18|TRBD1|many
CASSPRQGPSEETQYF
TGTGCCAGCTCACCCCGACAGGGGCCCAGCGAAGAGACCCAGTACTTC
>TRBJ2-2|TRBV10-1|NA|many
CASAAGTGTGELFF
TGCGCCAGCGCGGCGGGTACTGGGACCGGGGAGCTGTTTTTT
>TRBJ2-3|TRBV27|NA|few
CASSRDSLVTDTQYF
TGTGCCAGCAGTAGGGACTCCCTGGTAACAGATACGCAGTATTTT
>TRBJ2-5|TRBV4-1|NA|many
CASSWTGQETQYF
TGCGCCAGCTCATGGACGGGCCAAGAGACCCAGTACTTC
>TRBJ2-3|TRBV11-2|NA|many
CASSAAAAGRTYGDTQYF
TGTGCCAGCAGCGCCGCCGCAGCAGGCCGCACCTACGGAGATACGCAGTATTTT
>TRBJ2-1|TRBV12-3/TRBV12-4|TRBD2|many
CASSTGTSGRGFF
TGTGCCAGCAGTACCGGGACTAGCGGGAGGGGATTCTTC
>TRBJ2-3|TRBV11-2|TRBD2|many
CASSLVPAGRTDTQYF
TGTGCCAGCAGCTTAGTCCCAGCGGGGCGCACAGATACGCAGTATTTT
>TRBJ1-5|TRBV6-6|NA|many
CASSYEENQPQHF
TGTGCCAGCAGTTACGAGGAAAATCAGCCCCAGCATTTT
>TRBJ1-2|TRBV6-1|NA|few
CASSVEQDAFYGYTF
TGTGCCAGCAGTGTAGAACAGGATGCTTTCTATGGCTACACCTTC
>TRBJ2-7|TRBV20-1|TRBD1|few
CSPGQGAREQYF
TGCAGCCCTGGACAGGGGGCGCGCGAGCAGTACTTC
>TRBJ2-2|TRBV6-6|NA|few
CASSFLGPANTGELFF
TGTGCCAGCAGTTTCCTGGGCCCGGCGAACACCGGGGAGCTGTTTTTT
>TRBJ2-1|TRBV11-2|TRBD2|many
CASSSGELAGIDEQFF
TGTGCCAGCAGCTCCGGGGAGCTAGCGGGAATCGATGAGCAGTTCTTC
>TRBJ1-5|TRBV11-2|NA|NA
CASHRGAGVSNQPQHF
TGTGCCAGCCACAGAGGGGCAGGGGTTAGCAATCAGCCCCAGCATTTT
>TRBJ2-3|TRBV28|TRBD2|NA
CASRRLAGGRTDTQYF
TGTGCCAGCAGACGACTAGCGGGAGGACGCACAGATACGCAGTATTTT
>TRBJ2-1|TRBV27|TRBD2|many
CASSFSTSVYNEQFF
TGTGCCAGCAGTTTTTCGACTAGCGTTTACAATGAGCAGTTCTTC
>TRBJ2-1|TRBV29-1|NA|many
CSQAGGGYNEQFF
TGCAGCCAAGCAGGGGGAGGGTACAATGAGCAGTTCTTC
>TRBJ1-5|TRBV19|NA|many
CASSRRDRDQPQHF
TGTGCCAGTAGTAGGCGAGACCGTGATCAGCCCCAGCATTTT
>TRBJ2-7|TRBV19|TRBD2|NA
CASGVAGVEQYF
TGTGCCAGTGGAGTGGCGGGAGTCGAGCAGTACTTC
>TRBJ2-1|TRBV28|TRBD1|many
CASSSGGRNEQFF
TGTGCCAGTTCCTCAGGGGGCCGGAATGAGCAGTTCTTC
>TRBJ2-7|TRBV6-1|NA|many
CASSLRQLNPSYEQYF
TGTGCCAGCAGTCTCCGACAGCTCAACCCCTCGTACGAGCAGTACTTC
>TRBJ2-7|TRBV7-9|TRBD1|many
CASSLGQTSYEQYF
TGTGCCAGCAGCTTGGGACAGACCTCCTACGAGCAGTACTTC
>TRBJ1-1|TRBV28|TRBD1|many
CASSRGDSRWYTTEAFF
TGTGCCAGCAGCCGAGGGGACAGCCGGTGGTATACCACTGAAGCTTTCTTT
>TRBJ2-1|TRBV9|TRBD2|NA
CASSVVGGRDEQFF
TGTGCCAGCAGCGTAGTGGGCGGGAGGGATGAGCAGTTCTTC